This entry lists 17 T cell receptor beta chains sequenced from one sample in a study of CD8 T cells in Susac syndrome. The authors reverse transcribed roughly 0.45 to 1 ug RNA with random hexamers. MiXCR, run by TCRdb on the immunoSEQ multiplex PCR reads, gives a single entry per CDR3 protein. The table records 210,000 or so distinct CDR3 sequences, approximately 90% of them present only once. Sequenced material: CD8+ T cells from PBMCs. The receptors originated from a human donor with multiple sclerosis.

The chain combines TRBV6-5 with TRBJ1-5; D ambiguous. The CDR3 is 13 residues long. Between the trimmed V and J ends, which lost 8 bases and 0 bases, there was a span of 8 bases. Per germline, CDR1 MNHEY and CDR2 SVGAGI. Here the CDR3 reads CASGGDSNQPQHF. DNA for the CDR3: TGTGCCAGCGGCGGGGATAGCAATCAGCCCCAGCATTTT.

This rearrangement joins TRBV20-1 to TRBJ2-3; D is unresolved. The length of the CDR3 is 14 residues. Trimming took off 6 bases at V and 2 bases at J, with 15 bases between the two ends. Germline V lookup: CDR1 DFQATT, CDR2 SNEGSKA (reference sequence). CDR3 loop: CSAPSWAITDTQYF. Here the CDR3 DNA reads TGCAGTGCCCCCAGCTGGGCTATCACAGATACGCAGTATTTT.

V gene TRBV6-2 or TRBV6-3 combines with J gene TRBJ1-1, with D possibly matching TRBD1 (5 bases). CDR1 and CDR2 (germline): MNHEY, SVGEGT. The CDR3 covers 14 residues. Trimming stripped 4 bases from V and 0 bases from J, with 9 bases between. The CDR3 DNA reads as TGTGCCAGCAGTTTACAGGCTGTGAACACTGAAGCTTTCTTT. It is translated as CASSLQAVNTEAFF.

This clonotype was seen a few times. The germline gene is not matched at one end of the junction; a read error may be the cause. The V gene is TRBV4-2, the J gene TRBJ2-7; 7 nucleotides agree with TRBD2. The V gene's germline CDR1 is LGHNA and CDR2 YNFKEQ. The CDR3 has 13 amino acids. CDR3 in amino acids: CASSQGLAYEQYF. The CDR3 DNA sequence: TGCGCCAGCAGCCAAGGACTAGCCTACGAGCAGTACTTC.

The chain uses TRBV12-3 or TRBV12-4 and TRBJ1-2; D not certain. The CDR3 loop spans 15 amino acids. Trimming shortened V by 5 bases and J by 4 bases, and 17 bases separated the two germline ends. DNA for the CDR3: TGTGCCAGCAGTCCCTTTAGTCGGGTGAGCTATGGCTACACCTTC. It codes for CASSPFSRVSYGYTF.

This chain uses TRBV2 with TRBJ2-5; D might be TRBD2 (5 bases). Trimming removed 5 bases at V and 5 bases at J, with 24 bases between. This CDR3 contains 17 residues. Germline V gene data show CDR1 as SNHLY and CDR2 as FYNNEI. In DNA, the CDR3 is TGTGCCAGCAGTACGCTAACCCTGGTCCTTCGCGGGGAGACCCAGTACTTC. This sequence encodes CASSTLTLVLRGETQYF.

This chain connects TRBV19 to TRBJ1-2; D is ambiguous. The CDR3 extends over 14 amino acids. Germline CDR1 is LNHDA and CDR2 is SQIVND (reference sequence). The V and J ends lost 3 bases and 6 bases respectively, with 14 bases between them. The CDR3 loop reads CASSMSALGHGYTF. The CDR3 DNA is TGTGCCAGTAGTATGTCCGCTTTGGGCCATGGCTACACCTTC.

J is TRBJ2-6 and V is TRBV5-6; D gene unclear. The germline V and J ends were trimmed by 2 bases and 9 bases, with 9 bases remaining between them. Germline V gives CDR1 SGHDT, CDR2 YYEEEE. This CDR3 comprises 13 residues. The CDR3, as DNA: TGTGCCAGCAGCTTTGGGCAGATCAACGTCCTGACTTTC. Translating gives CASSFGQINVLTF.

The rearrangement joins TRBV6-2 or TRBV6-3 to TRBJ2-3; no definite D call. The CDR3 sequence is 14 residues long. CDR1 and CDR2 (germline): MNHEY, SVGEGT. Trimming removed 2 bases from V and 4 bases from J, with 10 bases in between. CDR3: CASSYPPKADTQYF. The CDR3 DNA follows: TGTGCCAGCAGTTACCCCCCCAAGGCAGATACGCAGTATTTT.

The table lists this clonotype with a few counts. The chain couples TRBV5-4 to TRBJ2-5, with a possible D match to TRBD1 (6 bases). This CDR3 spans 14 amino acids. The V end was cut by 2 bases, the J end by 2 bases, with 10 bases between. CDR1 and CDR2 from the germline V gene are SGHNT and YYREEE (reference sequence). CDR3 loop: CASSFGTTQETQYF. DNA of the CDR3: TGTGCCAGCAGCTTCGGGACAACTCAAGAGACCCAGTACTTC.

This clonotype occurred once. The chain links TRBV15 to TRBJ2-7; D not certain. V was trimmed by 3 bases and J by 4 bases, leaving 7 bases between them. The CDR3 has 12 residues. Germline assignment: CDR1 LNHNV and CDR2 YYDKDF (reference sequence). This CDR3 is CATSSAGYEQYF. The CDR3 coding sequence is TGTGCCACCAGCAGTGCAGGTTACGAGCAGTACTTC.

CDR3 in amino acids: CAWSVWQYSNYGYTF. CDR3 nucleotide sequence: TGTGCCTGGAGTGTTTGGCAGTACTCTAACTATGGCTACACCTTC. This chain connects TRBV30 to TRBJ1-2; D is ambiguous. The germline gives CDR1 GTSNPN, CDR2 SVGIG (reference sequence). Between the trimmed V and J ends, which lost 0 bases and 0 bases, there was a span of 11 bases. CDR3 length equals 15 residues.

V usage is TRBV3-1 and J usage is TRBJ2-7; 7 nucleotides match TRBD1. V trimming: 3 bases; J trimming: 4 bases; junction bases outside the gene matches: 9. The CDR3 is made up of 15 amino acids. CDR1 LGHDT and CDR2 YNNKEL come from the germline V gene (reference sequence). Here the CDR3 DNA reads TGTGCCAGCAGCCACGCCGGGACAGATTATTACGAGCAGTACTTC. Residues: CASSHAGTDYYEQYF.

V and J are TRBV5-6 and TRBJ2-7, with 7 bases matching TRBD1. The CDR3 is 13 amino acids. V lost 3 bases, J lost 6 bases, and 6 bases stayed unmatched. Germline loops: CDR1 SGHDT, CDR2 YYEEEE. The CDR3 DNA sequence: TGTGCCAGCAGCTGGGGGACAGTCGGCGAGCAGTACTTC. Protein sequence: CASSWGTVGEQYF.

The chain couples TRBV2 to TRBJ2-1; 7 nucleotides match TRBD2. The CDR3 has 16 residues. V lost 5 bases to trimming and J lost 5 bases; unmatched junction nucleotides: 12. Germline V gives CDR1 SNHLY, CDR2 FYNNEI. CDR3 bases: TGTGCCAGCAGTCCTGGTCTAGCGGCTAGAGACAATGAGCAGTTCTTC. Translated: CASSPGLAARDNEQFF. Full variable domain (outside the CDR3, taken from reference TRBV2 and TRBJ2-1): EPEVTQTPSHQVTQMGQEVILRCVPISNHLYFYWYRQILGQKVEFLVSFYNNEISEKSEIFDDQFSVERPDGSNFTLKIRSTKLEDSAMYFCASSPGLAARDNEQFFGPGTRLTVL.

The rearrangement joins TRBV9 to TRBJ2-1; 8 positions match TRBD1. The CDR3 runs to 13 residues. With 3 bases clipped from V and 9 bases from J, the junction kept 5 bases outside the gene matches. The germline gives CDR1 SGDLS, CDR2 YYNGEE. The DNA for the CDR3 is TGTGCCAGCAGCGCCAGGACAGGGTCTGAGCAGTTCTTC. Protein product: CASSARTGSEQFF.

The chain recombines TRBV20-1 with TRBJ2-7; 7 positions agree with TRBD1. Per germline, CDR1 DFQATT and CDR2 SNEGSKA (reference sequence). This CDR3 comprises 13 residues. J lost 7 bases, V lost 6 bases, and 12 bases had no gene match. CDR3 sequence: CSARRQGQGEQYF. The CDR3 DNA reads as TGCAGTGCCCGGAGACAGGGCCAGGGGGAGCAGTACTTC.